The sequence of this T cell receptor (beta chain) was determined in a study of beta chain features in type 1 diabetes. This clone was counted only a few times. Its antigen is not known. Since all of the isolated RNA was reverse transcribed, expressed TCRB transcripts were what got sequenced. Libraries were prepared by immunoSEQ multiplex PCR; TCRdb keeps only in-frame clonotypes and omits some of them. The sample comprises fewer than 650,000 clones, roughly a sixth of which are singletons, and around 0.095% rests with the top ten. This CDR3 is 15 amino acids long. General study points: A greater similarity of naive, central memory and Treg TCRB repertoires was seen among patients than among healthy donors.

The clonotype originates from a man aged 18 to 30 in good health. Sequenced input: naive CD4+ T cells from blood. This chain joins TRBV21-1 and TRBJ1-6; the tabulated D call, TRBD1, remains unverified against the DNA. TRBV21-1 is tagged as a pseudogene. In DNA, the CDR3 is TGTGCCAGCAGTAAGAGACCTGGACAGCCTTCACCCCTCCACTTT. It translates to CASSKRPGQPSPLHF.